The 29 T cell receptor beta chains presented below share a single source sample, sequenced in a study of blood T cells in healthy people across ages. Then a second PCR, running about 7 to 11 cycles, was carried out with a sample-barcoded 5' primer and a J-beta primer mix. TCRdb independently ran MiXCR on the 5' RACE reads; one entry per CDR3 protein. The sample lists 1.5 million to 2 million distinct CDR3 sequences, approximately 28% occurring once. Sequenced material: blood. These receptors were collected from a woman in her 30s in good health.

This clonotype was picked up a small number of times. The rearrangement uses TRBV29-1 and TRBJ1-2; D uncertain. Trimming removed 2 bases from V and 3 bases from J, with 7 bases in between. Germline values: CDR1 SQVTM, CDR2 ANQGSEA. The CDR3 loop spans 12 amino acids. The CDR3 region has the DNA TGCAGCGTTGAATGGCAGGACTATGGCTACACCTTC. It yields the protein CSVEWQDYGYTF.

At least ten counts were recorded for this clonotype. V and J are TRBV7-2 and TRBJ2-6; 7 nucleotides match TRBD1. V gave up 5 bases and J gave up 0 bases; unmatched junction bases: 7. The V gene's germline CDR1 is SGHTA and CDR2 FQGNSA. CDR3 length equals 17 residues. The CDR3 loop reads CASSLTGAASGANVLTF. CDR3 DNA: TGTGCCAGCAGCCTTACAGGGGCGGCCTCTGGGGCCAACGTCCTGACTTTC.

There are a few counts of this clonotype. The genes are TRBV12-3 or TRBV12-4 and TRBJ2-5; D is ambiguous. V was shortened by 8 bases and J by 4 bases, with 14 bases between the two germline ends. The CDR3 runs 13 residues. Here the CDR3 reads CASSRVARETQYF. In DNA, the CDR3 is TGTGCCAGCTCCCGGGTGGCCCGAGAGACCCAGTACTTC.

This clonotype was observed many times. V and J are TRBV13 and TRBJ2-7, with 9 bases matching TRBD1. Per the germline V gene, CDR1 is PRHDT and CDR2 is FYEKMQ (reference sequence). Trimming took 2 bases from V and 6 from J; bases not matched to a gene: 8. The CDR3 contains 15 residues. The CDR3 loop reads CASSLRDRADGEQYF. The CDR3 nucleotides read TGTGCCAGCAGCTTAAGGGACAGGGCGGATGGCGAGCAGTACTTC.

The chain couples TRBV5-1 to TRBJ2-7, with 14 bases that match TRBD2. CDR3 length: 16 residues. The V gene end was trimmed by 4 bases and the J gene end by 3 bases; junction bases not matched to a gene: 6. Germline assignment: CDR1 SGHRS and CDR2 YFSETQ. DNA for the CDR3: TGCGCCAGCAGCATGGGACTAGCGGGGGCCAACTACGAGCAGTACTTC. It specifies CASSMGLAGANYEQYF.

Notes on this clonotype: Mismatch with germline at one junction end may stem from a read error. This sequence joins TRBV3-1 and TRBJ2-3; TRBD2 matches 13 bases. Looked up from germline, CDR1 is LGHDT and CDR2 is YNNKEL (reference sequence). This CDR3 has 17 residues. CDR3 sequence: CASTLAGGPTSTDTQFF. CDR3 nucleotide sequence: TGTGCCAGCACACTAGCGGGGGGGCCTACTAGCACAGATACGCAGTTTTTT.

The J gene is TRBJ1-6, the V gene TRBV6-5, with a weak D call TRBD1 (5 bases). CDR1 MNHEY and CDR2 SVGAGI come from the germline V gene. V dropped 4 bases and J dropped 7 bases, with 17 bases sitting between them. The CDR3 is 16 amino acids. For the CDR3, the DNA is TGTGCCAGCAGTTCAAGGGACGCCAGGCTCAATTCACCCCTCCACTTT. It yields the protein CASSSRDARLNSPLHF.

This sequence joins TRBV29-1 and TRBJ1-1, with 9 bases identical to TRBD1. From germline, CDR1 is SQVTM and CDR2 ANQGSEA. The CDR3 contains 13 residues. V lost 7 bases to trimming and J lost 8 bases; unmatched junction nucleotides: 11. The CDR3 DNA reads as TGCAGCGGACTTAGACAGGGGGGGACCGAAGCTTTCTTT. This codes for CSGLRQGGTEAFF.

This clonotype was detected only a few times. The chain joins TRBV14 to TRBJ1-6; 12 bases are shared with TRBD1. Germline V CDR1 and CDR2: SGHDN, FVKESK. J was trimmed by 7 bases and V by 4 bases; bases with no gene match: 2. This CDR3 region has 15 residues. The CDR3 loop is CASSRDRGLNSPLHF. Written as DNA, the CDR3 is TGTGCCAGCAGCCGGGACAGGGGGCTCAATTCACCCCTCCACTTT.

Only a few counts were recorded for this clonotype. V is TRBV4-1 and J is TRBJ2-5, with D perhaps TRBD1 (6 bases). Germline V gives CDR1 MGHRA, CDR2 YSYEKL. V was pared by 1 base and J by 2 bases, with 11 bases between. This CDR3 contains 15 residues. CDR3 residues: CASSQGGHPQETQYF. The DNA for the CDR3 is TGCGCCAGCAGCCAAGGGGGACACCCTCAAGAGACCCAGTACTTC.

In its sample, this clonotype was seen many times. The chain carries TRBV29-1 and TRBJ2-7; D is unclear. The CDR3 consists of 11 residues. Between the trimmed V and J ends, which lost 7 bases and 2 bases, there was a span of 9 bases. CDR1 and CDR2 from the germline V gene are SQVTM and ANQGSEA. This CDR3 reads CSGGGAYEQYF. In nucleotides, the CDR3 is TGCAGCGGCGGTGGGGCCTACGAGCAGTACTTC.

This clonotype was seen a handful of times. This chain links TRBV27 with TRBJ2-1; 8 bases map to TRBD2. The CDR3 has 14 residues. Per the germline V gene, CDR1 is MNHEY and CDR2 is SMNVEV (reference sequence). V dropped 5 bases and J dropped 9; count of bases not matched to a gene: 9. The CDR3 protein is CASSVGGALLEQFF. The CDR3 DNA follows: TGTGCCAGCAGTGTCGGGGGGGCCTTGCTTGAGCAGTTCTTC.

The chain joins TRBV20-1 to TRBJ2-1, with 11 bases fitting TRBD2. Germline loops: CDR1 DFQATT, CDR2 SNEGSKA (reference sequence). J gave up 10 bases and V 1 base, and 9 bases lay outside the gene matches. This CDR3 has 15 amino acids. CDR3 amino acids: CSARGDSGRAREQFF. The CDR3 nucleotides read TGCAGTGCTAGAGGAGATAGCGGGAGGGCCCGGGAGCAGTTCTTC.

Many counts were recorded for this clonotype. The V gene is TRBV5-1, the J gene TRBJ2-1; tentative D call: TRBD2 (6 bases). The V gene lost 7 bases and the J gene lost 4 bases, with 18 bases spanning the gap. Germline V gene data show CDR1 as SGHRS and CDR2 as YFSETQ. This CDR3 has 15 amino acids. The CDR3 DNA follows: TGCGCCAGCTCCCCCGGGACTCAGAGTTACAATGAGCAGTTCTTC. This encodes CASSPGTQSYNEQFF.

This clonotype occurred many times. The chain employs TRBV29-1 and TRBJ2-3; D remains unclear. The length of the CDR3 is 11 residues. Germline lookup yields CDR1 SQVTM and CDR2 ANQGSEA. Deletions cut 4 bases from V and 6 bases from J, with 8 bases between. The CDR3 sequence is CSVGRRDTQYF. The CDR3 bases are TGCAGCGTTGGTCGGCGGGATACGCAGTATTTT.

This clonotype was seen only once. An end of the junction differs from the germline gene, which may be a read error. The CDR3 DNA sequence: TGTGCCAGCAGCGTAGCGGGTGCTGGCTACACCTTC. Encoded protein: CASSVAGAGYTF. The V call is TRBV7-9, the J call TRBJ1-2; D not resolved. The germline V gene has CDR1 SEHNR and CDR2 FQNEAQ (reference sequence). The CDR3 consists of 12 residues.

This clonotype was counted only a few times. V is TRBV7-9 and J is TRBJ2-5; D call uncertain. Matching the DNA end better, TRBJ2-7 makes the J call doubtful. CDR1 and CDR2 from the germline V gene are SEHNR and FQNEAQ (reference sequence). The CDR3 runs 11 residues. The CDR3 spells CASQNFGEQYF. CDR3 in DNA: TGTGCCAGCCAGAATTTCGGCGAGCAGTACTTC.

CDR3 nucleotide sequence: TGTGCCAGTAGTAAAGAAAGCGGGACCACGCGCTACGAGCAGTACTTC. Protein product: CASSKESGTTRYEQYF. V usage is TRBV19 and J usage is TRBJ2-7, with TRBD2 matching over 7 bases. The germline gives CDR1 LNHDA, CDR2 SQIVND (reference sequence). The ends lost 4 bases at V and 3 bases at J; junction bases unmatched: 12. This CDR3 is built from 16 residues.

This clonotype occurred a few times. This chain links TRBV20-1 with TRBJ2-3; 7 bases line up with TRBD2. Unmatched junction bases numbered 10, after V lost 1 base and J lost 0 bases. CDR1 is DFQATT and CDR2 is SNEGSKA in the germline V gene (reference sequence). CDR3 size: 17 residues. The CDR3 DNA follows: TGCAGTGCTAGAGGGGCGGCTAGCGGTTTTAGCACAGATACGCAGTATTTT. Translated: CSARGAASGFSTDTQYF.

There are a few counts of this clonotype. The chain recombines TRBV3-1 with TRBJ2-6; TRBD1 is a possible D gene (6 bases). Per germline, CDR1 LGHDT and CDR2 YNNKEL (reference sequence). The CDR3 sequence is 17 residues long. V was shortened by 2 bases and J by 1 base, with 12 bases between the two germline ends. CDR3 bases: TGTGCCAGCAGCCAATTCTTAACAGGGTCTGGGGCCAACGTCCTGACTTTC. Translation gives CASSQFLTGSGANVLTF.

Turning to this clonotype: This may be a read error: a much more frequent sequence differs by one nucleotide. The rearrangement uses TRBV7-2 and TRBJ2-1; tentatively, D is TRBD2 (6 bases). The J call may be incorrect, as the DNA end agrees better with TRBJ2-7. The CDR3 sequence is 17 residues long. From germline, CDR1 is SGHTA and CDR2 FQGNSA. This CDR3 reads CASSPRPPGVTYNEQYF. The CDR3 DNA sequence: TGTGCCAGCAGCCCGCGGCCCCCGGGAGTAACCTACAATGAGCAGTACTTC.

In this sample, this clonotype turned up once. The rearrangement links TRBV30 to TRBJ2-7; the D gene is possibly TRBD2 (6 bases). V gave up 3 bases and J gave up 7 bases, with 13 bases separating them. The CDR3 extends over 12 amino acids. Per the germline V gene, CDR1 is GTSNPN and CDR2 is SVGIG (reference sequence). CDR3 in DNA: TGTGCCTGGAGAGACACGGCGGGAGAGCAGTACTTC. Amino acid sequence: CAWRDTAGEQYF.

This clonotype was seen at least ten times. CDR3 bases: TGCGCCAGCAGCGTCCGGGACCAACCGGCCGAGCAGTACTTC. Protein: CASSVRDQPAEQYF. The chain links TRBV5-1 to TRBJ2-7; D possibly uses TRBD1 or TRBD2 (5 bases each). Trimming shortened V by 4 bases and J by 6 bases, and 17 bases separated the two germline ends. Germline CDR1 and CDR2: SGHRS and YFSETQ. The CDR3 consists of 14 residues.

This clonotype has more than one count but fewer than ten. The J gene is TRBJ1-6, the V gene TRBV28; D not resolved. The germline V gene has CDR1 MDHEN and CDR2 SYDVKM. The CDR3 length is 14 residues. CDR3 region: CAAGGGHYNSPLHF. The CDR3 nucleotides read TGTGCTGCCGGTGGTGGTCACTATAATTCACCCCTCCACTTT.

The rearrangement joins TRBV29-1 to TRBJ1-1; D uncertain. V lost 7 bases and J 4 bases, leaving 10 bases between the germline ends. The germline CDR1 and CDR2 sequences are SQVTM and ANQGSEA. This CDR3 has 11 amino acids. The CDR3 DNA reads TGCAGCGGCCTCATTAGCACTGAAGCTTTCTTT. Amino acid sequence: CSGLISTEAFF.

To note about this clonotype: One end of the junction fails to match germline, which may point to a read error. V and J are TRBV19 and TRBJ1-2; 7 nucleotides match TRBD1. The CDR3 covers 13 residues. Germline V gives CDR1 LNHDA, CDR2 SQIVND (reference sequence). For the CDR3, the DNA is TGTGCCAGTAGCATAGACAGGGTCTATGGCTACACCTTC. Amino acid sequence: CASSIDRVYGYTF.

This clonotype has a handful of counts. CDR3 nucleotide sequence: TGTGCCAGCAGCTCTGGACTGACCGATGCCTACAATGAGCAGTTCTTC. Translation gives CASSSGLTDAYNEQFF. The J gene is TRBJ2-1, the V gene TRBV7-6; D perhaps matches TRBD2 (5 bases). The CDR3 covers 16 residues. Germline assignment: CDR1 SGHVS and CDR2 FNYEAQ. With 4 bases removed from V and 2 bases from J, the gap between germline ends came to 15 bases.

The chain carries TRBV24-1 and TRBJ2-5; D gene unclear. The CDR3 spans 15 residues. V lost 4 bases and J lost 1, with 12 bases in between. Germline V CDR1 and CDR2: KGHDR, SFDVKD. Here the CDR3 DNA reads TGTGCCACCAGTGACCCAAAATACACCCAAGAGACCCAGTACTTC. This translates into CATSDPKYTQETQYF.

The CDR3 reads CASSVWGGQETQYF. The CDR3 DNA reads as TGTGCCAGCAGCGTATGGGGGGGCCAAGAGACCCAGTACTTC. The V and J genes are TRBV9 and TRBJ2-5; 7 nucleotides match TRBD2. V shed 1 base, J shed 1 base, and the junction held 1 base outside the gene matches. From germline, CDR1 is SGDLS and CDR2 YYNGEE. The length of the CDR3 is 14 residues.